This T cell receptor beta chain was retrieved from a study of shared clonotypes between healthy human individuals. Turning to this clone: Likely a read error: the CDR3 ends without its conserved phenylalanine or tryptophan.

Libraries were prepared by immunoSEQ multiplex PCR; TCRdb keeps only in-frame clonotypes and omits some of them. The repertoire holds nearly 500,000 clones, with 76% as singletons. Trimming took 6 bases from V and 4 from J, leaving 7 bases between them. CDR3 length: 11 residues. Germline CDR1 is ENHRY and CDR2 is SYGVKD. This clonotype was obtained from a woman between 35 and 50 years old in good health. Some clones in this sample may be carry-over from other donors' samples. The source material was PBMCs. The chain employs TRBV10-3 and TRBJ2-7, with D unclear. The CDR3 bases are TGTGCCATCAGCGAAGGGTACGAGCAGTACCTC. It yields the protein CAISEGYEQYL.